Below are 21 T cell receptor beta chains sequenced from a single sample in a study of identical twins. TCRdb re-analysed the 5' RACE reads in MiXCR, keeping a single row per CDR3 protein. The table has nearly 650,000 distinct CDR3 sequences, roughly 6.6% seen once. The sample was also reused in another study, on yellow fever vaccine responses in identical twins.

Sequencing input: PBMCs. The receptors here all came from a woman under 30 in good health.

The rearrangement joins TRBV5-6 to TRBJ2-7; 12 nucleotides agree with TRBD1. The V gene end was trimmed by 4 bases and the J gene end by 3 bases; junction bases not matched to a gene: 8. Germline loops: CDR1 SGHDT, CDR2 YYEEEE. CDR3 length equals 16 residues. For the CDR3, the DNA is TGTGCCAGCAGCGGGGCCGGGACAGGGGGCGTCTACGAGCAGTACTTC. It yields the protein CASSGAGTGGVYEQYF.

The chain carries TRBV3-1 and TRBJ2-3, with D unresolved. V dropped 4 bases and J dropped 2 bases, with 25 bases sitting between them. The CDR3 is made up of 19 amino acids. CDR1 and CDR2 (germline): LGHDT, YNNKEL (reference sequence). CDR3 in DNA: TGTGCCAGCAGCCCTTTTGCATCTCACCTAGGGTTTAACACAGATACGCAGTATTTT. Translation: CASSPFASHLGFNTDTQYF.

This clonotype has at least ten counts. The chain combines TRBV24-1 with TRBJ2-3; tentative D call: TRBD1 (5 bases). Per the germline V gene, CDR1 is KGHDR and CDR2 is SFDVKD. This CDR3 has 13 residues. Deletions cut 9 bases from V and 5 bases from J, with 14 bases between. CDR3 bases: TGTGCCACCGGAAATACAAGGGGAGATACGCAGTATTTT. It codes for CATGNTRGDTQYF.

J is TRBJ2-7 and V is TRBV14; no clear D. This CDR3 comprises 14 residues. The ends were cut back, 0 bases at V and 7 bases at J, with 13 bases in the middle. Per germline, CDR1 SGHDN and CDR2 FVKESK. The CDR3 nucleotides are TGTGCCAGCAGCCAAGATCGGGCTAGTAAGGAGCAGTACTTC. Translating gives CASSQDRASKEQYF.

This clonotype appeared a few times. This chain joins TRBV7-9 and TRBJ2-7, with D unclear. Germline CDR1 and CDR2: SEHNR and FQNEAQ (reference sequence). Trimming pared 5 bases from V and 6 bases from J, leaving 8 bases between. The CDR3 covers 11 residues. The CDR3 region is CASSRMGEQYF. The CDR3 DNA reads TGTGCCAGCAGCCGTATGGGCGAGCAGTACTTC.

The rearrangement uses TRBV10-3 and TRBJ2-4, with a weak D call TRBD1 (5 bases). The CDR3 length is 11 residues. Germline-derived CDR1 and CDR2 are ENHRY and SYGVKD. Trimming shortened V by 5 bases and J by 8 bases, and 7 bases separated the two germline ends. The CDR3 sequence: CAISPGYIQYF. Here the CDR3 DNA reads TGTGCCATCAGTCCAGGGTACATTCAGTACTTC.

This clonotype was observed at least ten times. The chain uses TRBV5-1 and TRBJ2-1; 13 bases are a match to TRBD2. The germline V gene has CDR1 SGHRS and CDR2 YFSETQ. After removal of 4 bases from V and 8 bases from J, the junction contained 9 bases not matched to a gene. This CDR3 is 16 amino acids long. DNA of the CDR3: TGCGCCAGCAGCCTAGAACTAGCGGGAGGGGCGGATGAGCAGTTCTTC. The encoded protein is CASSLELAGGADEQFF. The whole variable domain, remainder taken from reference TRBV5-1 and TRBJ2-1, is KAGVTQTPRYLIKTRGQQVTLSCSPISGHRSVSWYQQTPGQGLQFLFEYFSETQRNKGNFPGRFSGRQFSNSRSEMNVSTLELGDSALYLCASSLELAGGADEQFFGPGTRLTVL.

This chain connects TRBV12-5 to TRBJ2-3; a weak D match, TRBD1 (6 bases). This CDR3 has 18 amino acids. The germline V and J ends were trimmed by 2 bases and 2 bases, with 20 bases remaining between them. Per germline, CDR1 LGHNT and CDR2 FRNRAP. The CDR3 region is CASGLPRDTLSITDTQYF. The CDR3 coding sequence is TGTGCTAGTGGTTTGCCCCGGGACACCCTTTCGATCACAGATACGCAGTATTTT.

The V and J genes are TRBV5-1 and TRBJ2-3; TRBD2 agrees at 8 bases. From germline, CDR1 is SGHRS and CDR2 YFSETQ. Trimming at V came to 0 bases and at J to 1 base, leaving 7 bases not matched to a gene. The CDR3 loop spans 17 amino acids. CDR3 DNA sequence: TGCGCCAGCAGCTTGGGGTCCAGCGGGAGTCGCACAGATACGCAGTATTTT. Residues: CASSLGSSGSRTDTQYF.

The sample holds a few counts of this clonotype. The CDR3, as DNA: TGCGCCAGCAGCCAAGTACAGGGGGCCAAAAACATTCAGTACTTC. Amino acids: CASSQVQGAKNIQYF. The rearrangement joins TRBV4-1 to TRBJ2-4, with 7 bases matching TRBD1. The trim removed 1 base at V and 1 base at J, leaving 1 base unmatched. CDR1 and CDR2 (germline): MGHRA, YSYEKL. The CDR3 contains 15 residues.

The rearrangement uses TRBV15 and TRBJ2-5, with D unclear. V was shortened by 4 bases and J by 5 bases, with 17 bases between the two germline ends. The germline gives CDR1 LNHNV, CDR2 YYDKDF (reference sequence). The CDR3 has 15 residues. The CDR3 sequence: CATSKDPQARETQYF. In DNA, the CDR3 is TGTGCCACCAGCAAAGACCCCCAAGCTCGGGAGACCCAGTACTTC.

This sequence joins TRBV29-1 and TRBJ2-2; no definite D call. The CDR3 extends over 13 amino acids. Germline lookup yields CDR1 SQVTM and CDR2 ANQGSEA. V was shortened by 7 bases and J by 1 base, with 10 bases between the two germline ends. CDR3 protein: CSALFKNTGELFF. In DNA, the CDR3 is TGCAGCGCCCTATTCAAGAACACCGGGGAGCTGTTTTTT.

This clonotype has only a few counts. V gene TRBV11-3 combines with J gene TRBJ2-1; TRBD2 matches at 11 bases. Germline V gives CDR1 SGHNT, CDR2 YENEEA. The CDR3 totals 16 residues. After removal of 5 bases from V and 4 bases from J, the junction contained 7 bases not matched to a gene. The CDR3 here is CASSLLGTSGYNEQFF. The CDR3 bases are TGTGCCAGCAGCCTCCTAGGGACTAGCGGATACAATGAGCAGTTCTTC. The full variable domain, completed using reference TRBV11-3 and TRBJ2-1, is EAGVVQSPRYKIIEKKQPVAFWCNPISGHNTLYWYLQNLGQGPELLIRYENEEAVDDSQLPKDRFSAERLKGVDSTLKIQPAELGDSAVYLCASSLLGTSGYNEQFFGPGTRLTVL.

The CDR3 region is CSADGTGSSYEQYF. CDR3 DNA: TGCAGTGCTGACGGGACGGGGAGCTCCTACGAGCAGTACTTC. The chain recombines TRBV20-1 with TRBJ2-7; either TRBD1 or TRBD2 may fit D (5 bases each). Germline V gene data show CDR1 as DFQATT and CDR2 as SNEGSKA (reference sequence). The CDR3 runs to 14 residues. Trimming took 5 bases from V and 0 from J, leaving 14 bases between them.

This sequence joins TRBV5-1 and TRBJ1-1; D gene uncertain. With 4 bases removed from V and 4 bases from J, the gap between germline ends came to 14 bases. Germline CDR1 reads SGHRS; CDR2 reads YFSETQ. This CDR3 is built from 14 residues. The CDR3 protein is CASSTNLGSTEAFF. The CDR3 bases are TGCGCCAGCAGCACCAATTTAGGTTCCACTGAAGCTTTCTTT.

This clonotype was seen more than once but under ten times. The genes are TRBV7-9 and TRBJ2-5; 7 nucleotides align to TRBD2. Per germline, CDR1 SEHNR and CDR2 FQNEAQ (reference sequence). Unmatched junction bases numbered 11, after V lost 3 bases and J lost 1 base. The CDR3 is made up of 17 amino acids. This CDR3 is CASSFGLPAGTQETQYF. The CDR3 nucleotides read TGTGCCAGCAGCTTCGGACTTCCAGCGGGGACCCAAGAGACCCAGTACTTC.

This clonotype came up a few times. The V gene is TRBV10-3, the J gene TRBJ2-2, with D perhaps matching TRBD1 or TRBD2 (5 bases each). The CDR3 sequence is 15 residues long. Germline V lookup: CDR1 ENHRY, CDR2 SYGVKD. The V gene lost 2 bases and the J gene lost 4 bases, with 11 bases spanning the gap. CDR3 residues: CAISEGGASTGELFF. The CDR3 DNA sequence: TGTGCCATCAGTGAGGGGGGTGCTTCCACCGGGGAGCTGTTTTTT.

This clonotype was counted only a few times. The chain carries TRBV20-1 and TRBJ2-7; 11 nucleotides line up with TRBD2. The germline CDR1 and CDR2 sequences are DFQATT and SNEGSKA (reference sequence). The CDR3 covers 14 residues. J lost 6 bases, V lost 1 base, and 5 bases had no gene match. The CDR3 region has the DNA TGCAGTGCTAGAGTTAGCGGGAGGGTATCCGAGCAGTACTTC. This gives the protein CSARVSGRVSEQYF.

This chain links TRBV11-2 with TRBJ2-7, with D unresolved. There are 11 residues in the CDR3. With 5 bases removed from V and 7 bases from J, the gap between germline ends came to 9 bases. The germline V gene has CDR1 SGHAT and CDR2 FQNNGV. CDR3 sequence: CASSTGWEQYV. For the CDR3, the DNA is TGTGCCAGCAGCACTGGCTGGGAGCAGTACGTC.

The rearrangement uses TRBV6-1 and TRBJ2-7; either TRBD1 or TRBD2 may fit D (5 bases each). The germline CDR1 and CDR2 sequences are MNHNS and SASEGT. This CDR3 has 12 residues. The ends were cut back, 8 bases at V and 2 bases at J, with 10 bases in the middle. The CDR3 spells CASGDPTYEQYV. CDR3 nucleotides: TGTGCCAGCGGGGACCCCACCTACGAGCAGTACGTC.

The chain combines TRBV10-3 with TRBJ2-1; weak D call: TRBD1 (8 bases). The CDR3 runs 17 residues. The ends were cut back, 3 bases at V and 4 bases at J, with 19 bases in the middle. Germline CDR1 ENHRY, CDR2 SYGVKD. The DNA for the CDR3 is TGTGCCATCAGTGAAGGGGGACAGGTGGGGGGGTACAATGAGCAGTTCTTC. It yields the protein CAISEGGQVGGYNEQFF.